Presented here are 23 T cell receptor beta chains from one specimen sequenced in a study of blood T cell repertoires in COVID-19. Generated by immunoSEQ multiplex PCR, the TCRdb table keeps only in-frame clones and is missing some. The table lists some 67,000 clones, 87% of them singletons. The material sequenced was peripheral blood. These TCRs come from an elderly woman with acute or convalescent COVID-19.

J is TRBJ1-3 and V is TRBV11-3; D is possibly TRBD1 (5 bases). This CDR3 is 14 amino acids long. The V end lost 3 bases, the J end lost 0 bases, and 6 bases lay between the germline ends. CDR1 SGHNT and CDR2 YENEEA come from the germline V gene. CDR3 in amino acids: CASSLGGSGNTIYF. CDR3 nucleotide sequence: TGTGCCAGCAGCTTGGGGGGCTCTGGAAACACCATATATTTT.

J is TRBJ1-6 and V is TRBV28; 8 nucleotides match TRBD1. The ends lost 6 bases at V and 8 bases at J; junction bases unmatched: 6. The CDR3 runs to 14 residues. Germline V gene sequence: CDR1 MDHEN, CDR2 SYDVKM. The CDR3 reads CASRTGQGYSPLHF. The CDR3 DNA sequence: TGTGCCAGCAGAACTGGACAGGGTTATTCACCCCTCCACTTT.

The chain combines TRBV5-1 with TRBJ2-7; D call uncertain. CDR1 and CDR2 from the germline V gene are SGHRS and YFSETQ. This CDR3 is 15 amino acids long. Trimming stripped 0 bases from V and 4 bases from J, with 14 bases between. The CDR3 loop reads CASSLASQPYYEQYF. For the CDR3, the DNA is TGCGCCAGCAGCTTGGCCTCACAGCCCTATTACGAGCAGTACTTC.

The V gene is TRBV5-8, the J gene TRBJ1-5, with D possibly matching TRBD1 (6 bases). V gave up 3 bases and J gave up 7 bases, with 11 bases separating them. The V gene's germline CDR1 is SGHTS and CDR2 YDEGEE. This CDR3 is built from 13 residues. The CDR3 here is CASSSRDNQPQHF. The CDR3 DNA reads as TGTGCCAGCAGCTCGAGGGACAACCAGCCCCAGCATTTT.

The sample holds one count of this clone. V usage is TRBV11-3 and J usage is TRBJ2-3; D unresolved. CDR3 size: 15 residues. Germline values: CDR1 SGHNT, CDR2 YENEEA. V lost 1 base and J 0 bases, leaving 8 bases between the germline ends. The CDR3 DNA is TGTGCCAGCAGCTTAGGGCGGTCTAGCACAGATACGCAGTATTTT. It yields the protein CASSLGRSSTDTQYF.

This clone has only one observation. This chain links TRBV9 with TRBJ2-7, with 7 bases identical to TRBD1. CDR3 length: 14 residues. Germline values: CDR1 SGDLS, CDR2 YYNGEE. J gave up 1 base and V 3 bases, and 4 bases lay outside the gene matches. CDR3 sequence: CASSATGSSYEQYF. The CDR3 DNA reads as TGTGCCAGCAGCGCGACAGGGTCTTCCTACGAGCAGTACTTC.

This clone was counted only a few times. The CDR3 reads CASSFLGAHTDTQYF. DNA of the CDR3: TGTGCCAGCAGTTTCTTGGGGGCCCACACAGATACGCAGTATTTT. The chain is built from TRBV27 and TRBJ2-3; a weak D match, TRBD1 (6 bases). Trimming shortened V by 3 bases and J by 2 bases, and 12 bases separated the two germline ends. Germline V lookup: CDR1 MNHEY, CDR2 SMNVEV (reference sequence). The CDR3 spans 15 residues.

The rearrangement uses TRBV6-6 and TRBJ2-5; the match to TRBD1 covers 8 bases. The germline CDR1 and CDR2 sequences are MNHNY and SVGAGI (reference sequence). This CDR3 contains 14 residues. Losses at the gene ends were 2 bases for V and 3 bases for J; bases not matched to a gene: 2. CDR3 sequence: CASSYGQGKETQYF. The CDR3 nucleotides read TGTGCCAGCAGTTACGGACAGGGAAAAGAGACCCAGTACTTC.

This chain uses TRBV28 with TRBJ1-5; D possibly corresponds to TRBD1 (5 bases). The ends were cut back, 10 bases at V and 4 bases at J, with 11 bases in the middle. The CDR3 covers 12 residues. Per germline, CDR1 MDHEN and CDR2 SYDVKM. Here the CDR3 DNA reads TGTGCCATTGGTCAGGGTAATCAGCCCCAGCATTTT. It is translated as CAIGQGNQPQHF. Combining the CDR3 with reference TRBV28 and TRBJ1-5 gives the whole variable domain DVKVTQSSRYLVKRTGEKVFLECVQDMDHENMFWYRQDPGLGLRLIYFSYDVKMKEKGDIPEGYSVSREKKERFSLILESASTNQTSMYLCAIGQGNQPQHFGDGTRLSIL.

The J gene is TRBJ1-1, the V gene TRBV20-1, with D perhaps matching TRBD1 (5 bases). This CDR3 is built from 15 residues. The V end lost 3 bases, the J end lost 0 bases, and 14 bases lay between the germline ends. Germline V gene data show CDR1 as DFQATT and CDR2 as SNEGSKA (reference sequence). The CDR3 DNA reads TGCAGTGCTAGTTTTCCCGTGACAGTGAACACTGAAGCTTTCTTT. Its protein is CSASFPVTVNTEAFF.

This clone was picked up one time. Here the CDR3 DNA reads TGTGCCAGCAGAGGGACAGAGGCCATCTCCTACAATGAGCAGTTCTTC. Translating it yields CASRGTEAISYNEQFF. This sequence joins TRBV27 and TRBJ2-1; 7 nucleotides align to TRBD1. The germline V gene encodes CDR1 MNHEY and CDR2 SMNVEV (reference sequence). The CDR3 sequence is 16 residues long. Germline trimming cut 6 bases from V and 0 bases from J; bases unmatched to any gene: 8.

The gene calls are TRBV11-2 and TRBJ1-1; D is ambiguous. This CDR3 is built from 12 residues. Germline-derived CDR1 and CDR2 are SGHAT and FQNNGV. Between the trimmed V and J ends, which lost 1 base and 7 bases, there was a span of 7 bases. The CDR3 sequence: CASSLAGLEAFF. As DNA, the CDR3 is TGTGCCAGCAGCTTAGCCGGACTTGAAGCTTTCTTT.

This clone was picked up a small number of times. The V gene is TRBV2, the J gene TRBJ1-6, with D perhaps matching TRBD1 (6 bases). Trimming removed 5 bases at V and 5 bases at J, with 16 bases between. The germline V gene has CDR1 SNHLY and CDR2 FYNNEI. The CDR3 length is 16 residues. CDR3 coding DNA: TGTGCCAGCAGTACCCAGGGGACTACTAATAATTCACCCCTCCACTTT. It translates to CASSTQGTTNNSPLHF.

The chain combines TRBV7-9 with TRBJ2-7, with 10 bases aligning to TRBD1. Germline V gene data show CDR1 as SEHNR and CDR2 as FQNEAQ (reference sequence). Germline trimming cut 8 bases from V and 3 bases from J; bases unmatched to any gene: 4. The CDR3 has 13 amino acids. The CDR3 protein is CASGTGVGYEQYF. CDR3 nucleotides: TGTGCCAGCGGGACAGGGGTGGGCTACGAGCAGTACTTC.

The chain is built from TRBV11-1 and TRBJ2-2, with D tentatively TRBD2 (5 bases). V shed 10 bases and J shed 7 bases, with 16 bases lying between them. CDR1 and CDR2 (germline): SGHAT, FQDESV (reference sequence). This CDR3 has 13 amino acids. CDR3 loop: CATPAGSSGELFF. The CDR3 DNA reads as TGTGCCACCCCCGCGGGTAGTAGCGGGGAGCTGTTTTTT.

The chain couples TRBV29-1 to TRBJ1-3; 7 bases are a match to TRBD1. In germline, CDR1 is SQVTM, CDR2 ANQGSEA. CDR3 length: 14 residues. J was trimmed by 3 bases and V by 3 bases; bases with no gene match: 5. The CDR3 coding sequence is TGCAGCGTTGAGGAGGGGGCGCGTGGAAACACCATATATTTT. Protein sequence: CSVEEGARGNTIYF.

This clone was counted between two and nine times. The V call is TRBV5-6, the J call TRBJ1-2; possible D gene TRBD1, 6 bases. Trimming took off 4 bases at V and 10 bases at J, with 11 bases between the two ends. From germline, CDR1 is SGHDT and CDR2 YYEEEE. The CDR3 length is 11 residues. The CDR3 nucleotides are TGTGCCAGCAGCCACGGGGGGCTCTACACCTTC. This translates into CASSHGGLYTF.

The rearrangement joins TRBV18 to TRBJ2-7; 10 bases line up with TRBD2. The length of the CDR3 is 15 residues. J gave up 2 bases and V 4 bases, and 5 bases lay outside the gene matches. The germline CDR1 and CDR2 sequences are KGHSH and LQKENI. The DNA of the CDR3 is TGTGCCAGCTCACGACGGACTAGCGGAACCTACGAGCAGTACTTC. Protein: CASSRRTSGTYEQYF.

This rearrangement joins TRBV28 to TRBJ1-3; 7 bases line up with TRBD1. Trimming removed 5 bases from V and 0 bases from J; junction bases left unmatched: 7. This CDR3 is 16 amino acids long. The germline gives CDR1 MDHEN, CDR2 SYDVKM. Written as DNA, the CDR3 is TGTGCCAGCAGTGCCCACCGGGACAGCTCTGGAAACACCATATATTTT. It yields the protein CASSAHRDSSGNTIYF.

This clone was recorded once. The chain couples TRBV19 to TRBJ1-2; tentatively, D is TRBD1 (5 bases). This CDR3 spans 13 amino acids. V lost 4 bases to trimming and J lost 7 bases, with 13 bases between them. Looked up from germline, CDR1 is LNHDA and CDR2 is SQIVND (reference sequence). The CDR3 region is CASSRDPGSGYTF. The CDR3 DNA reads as TGTGCCAGTAGTAGGGATCCAGGGTCTGGCTACACCTTC. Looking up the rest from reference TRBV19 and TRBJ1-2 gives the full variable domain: DGGITQSPKYLFRKEGQNVTLSCEQNLNHDAMYWYRQDPGQGLRLIYYSQIVNDFQKGDIAEGYSVSREKKESFPLTVTSAQKNPTAFYLCASSRDPGSGYTFGSGTRLTVV.

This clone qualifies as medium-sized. The CDR3 here is CATSEREQFF. Written as DNA, the CDR3 is TGTGCCACCAGTGAGCGGGAGCAGTTCTTC. The chain uses TRBV24-1 and TRBJ2-1; D remains unclear. The CDR3 is 10 amino acids. Germline loops: CDR1 KGHDR, CDR2 SFDVKD. V was shortened by 4 bases and J by 10 bases, with 4 bases between the two germline ends.

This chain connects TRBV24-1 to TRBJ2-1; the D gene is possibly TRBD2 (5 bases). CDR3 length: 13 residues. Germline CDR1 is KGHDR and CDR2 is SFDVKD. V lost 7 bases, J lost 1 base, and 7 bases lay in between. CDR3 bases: TGTGCCACCAGCGGGGTGTCCTACAATGAGCAGTTCTTC. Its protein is CATSGVSYNEQFF.

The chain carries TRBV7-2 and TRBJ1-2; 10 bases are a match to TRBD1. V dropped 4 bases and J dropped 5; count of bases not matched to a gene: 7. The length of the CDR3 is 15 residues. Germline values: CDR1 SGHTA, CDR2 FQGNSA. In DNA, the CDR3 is TGTGCCAGCAGCTCCAGACAGGGGGCAGTATATGGCTACACCTTC. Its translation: CASSSRQGAVYGYTF.